This is a list of T cell receptor beta chains from one sample in a study of cytomegalovirus exposure and HLA in healthy donors. The method was immunoSEQ multiplex PCR; TCRdb's version includes in-frame clones alone and lacks a portion of them. The sample shows under 200,000 clones, approximately 79% of them seen only once. What was sequenced was PBMCs. These receptors originate from a man in his forties or fifties in good health and CMV-seronegative. Both conserved end residues are part of each CDR3. Fields, in order: clone size, V gene, D gene, J gene, CDR3 DNA, CDR3 protein. A D gene is named only where the DNA matches it firmly. Size is stated for part of the rows, as once, few or many counts, or as a class when the clone is expanded.

abundance: once
v_gene: TRBV29-1
d_gene: NA
j_gene: TRBJ2-7
CDR3nt: TGCAGCGTTCTAGGGGCTGGCGAGCAGTACTTC
CDR3aa: CSVLGAGEQYF

abundance: NA
v_gene: TRBV4-3
d_gene: NA
j_gene: TRBJ2-5
CDR3nt: TGCGCCAGCAGCCAAGGTTTGACAGCAGAGACCCAGTACTTC
CDR3aa: CASSQGLTAETQYF

abundance: NA
v_gene: TRBV5-1
d_gene: TRBD2
j_gene: TRBJ2-1
CDR3nt: TGCGCCAGCAATAGCGGGAGGGATTACAATGAGCAGTTCTTC
CDR3aa: CASNSGRDYNEQFF

abundance: NA
v_gene: TRBV5-6
d_gene: TRBD1
j_gene: TRBJ2-7
CDR3nt: TGTGCCAGCAGATACCGGGACAGTCCCTACGAGCAGTACTTC
CDR3aa: CASRYRDSPYEQYF

abundance: once
v_gene: TRBV5-4
d_gene: TRBD2
j_gene: TRBJ2-7
CDR3nt: TGTGCCAGCAGCCCATTGACTAGCGGGAAAGCCGAGCAGTACTTC
CDR3aa: CASSPLTSGKAEQYF

abundance: NA
v_gene: TRBV29-1
d_gene: NA
j_gene: TRBJ2-3
CDR3nt: TGCAGCGTTGTTGGCGGGGCGGGCACAGATACGCAGTATTTT
CDR3aa: CSVVGGAGTDTQYF

abundance: NA
v_gene: TRBV2
d_gene: TRBD1
j_gene: TRBJ2-3
CDR3nt: TGTGCCAGCAGGGACAGGGGGCACACAGATACGCAGTATTTT
CDR3aa: CASRDRGHTDTQYF

abundance: NA
v_gene: TRBV5-1
d_gene: TRBD2
j_gene: TRBJ2-5
CDR3nt: TGCGCCAGCAGCTTGGCCCGTTTGACTAGCGGGAGAGATGAGACCCAGTACTTC
CDR3aa: CASSLARLTSGRDETQYF

abundance: once
v_gene: TRBV7-9
d_gene: NA
j_gene: TRBJ1-2
CDR3nt: TGTGCCAGCAGCGTAGAACTTGAGTTTTATGGCTACACCTTC
CDR3aa: CASSVELEFYGYTF

abundance: NA
v_gene: TRBV4-2
d_gene: NA
j_gene: TRBJ2-4
CDR3nt: TGTGCCAGCAGCCAGGACAACTCAGGTCCCCTGGACTTC
CDR3aa: CASSQDNSGPLDF

abundance: NA
v_gene: TRBV4-2
d_gene: TRBD2
j_gene: TRBJ2-1
CDR3nt: TGTGCCAGCAGCCAAGGCACTAGCGGGACTGACAATGAGCAGTTCTTC
CDR3aa: CASSQGTSGTDNEQFF

abundance: NA
v_gene: TRBV27
d_gene: TRBD2
j_gene: TRBJ2-1
CDR3nt: TGTGCCAGCAGTTCCGGGACTAGCGGGAGTAATGAGCAGTTCTTC
CDR3aa: CASSSGTSGSNEQFF

abundance: NA
v_gene: TRBV28
d_gene: NA
j_gene: TRBJ2-3
CDR3nt: TGTGCCAGCAGTTTCCAGGGCCCAATTGGTGGAGATACGCAGTATTTT
CDR3aa: CASSFQGPIGGDTQYF

abundance: NA
v_gene: TRBV6-6
d_gene: NA
j_gene: TRBJ1-3
CDR3nt: TGTGCCAGCAGTTACACCCCCAGGGTCCCCGGAAACACCATATATTTT
CDR3aa: CASSYTPRVPGNTIYF

abundance: NA
v_gene: TRBV28
d_gene: NA
j_gene: TRBJ2-7
CDR3nt: TGTGCCAGCAGCCCTCCCTCCCGTCGAGCCTACGAGCAGTACTTC
CDR3aa: CASSPPSRRAYEQYF

abundance: NA
v_gene: TRBV5-1
d_gene: NA
j_gene: TRBJ2-3
CDR3nt: TGCGCCGGGGCCCCGGACCCCTTTGGAGGGGTTCTTAATACGCAGTATTTT
CDR3aa: CAGAPDPFGGVLNTQYF